Each of the 14 T cell receptor beta chains below was sequenced from the same sample in a study of control samples from healthy donors and cancer patients. TCRdb's copy holds only in-frame clones and misses some; the assay was immunoSEQ multiplex PCR. Of roughly 100,000 clones in the sample, roughly 89% were seen once. Sequenced sample: blood. Receptor source: a human donor in good health. The donor label of this sample is uncertain.

This sequence joins TRBV7-6 and TRBJ1-1; 9 bases align to TRBD1. CDR1 is SGHVS and CDR2 is FNYEAQ in the germline V gene. Trimming at V came to 3 bases and at J to 4 bases, leaving 9 bases not matched to a gene. The length of the CDR3 is 16 residues. The CDR3 bases are TGTGCCAGCAGCTTTAACAGGGGGCGGGGGAGCACTGAAGCTTTCTTT. This sequence encodes CASSFNRGRGSTEAFF.

J is TRBJ2-2 and V is TRBV29-1, with unresolved D. Trimming took 6 bases from V and 5 from J, leaving 7 bases between them. The length of the CDR3 is 11 residues. Germline V gene sequence: CDR1 SQVTM, CDR2 ANQGSEA. This CDR3 is CSVPVTGELFF. The CDR3 nucleotides are TGCAGCGTCCCCGTGACCGGGGAGCTGTTTTTT.

The chain carries TRBV11-2 and TRBJ1-3; D perhaps matches TRBD1 (5 bases). This CDR3 has 15 residues. Germline V gene data show CDR1 as SGHAT and CDR2 as FQNNGV. V gave up 1 base and J gave up 4 bases, with 11 bases separating them. The CDR3 DNA sequence: TGTGCCAGCAGCTTAGTTAGAGGACAAGGAAACACCATATATTTT. The encoded protein is CASSLVRGQGNTIYF.

The gene calls are TRBV7-9 and TRBJ2-5; possibly TRBD2 for D (6 bases). The CDR3 totals 14 residues. Germline CDR1 and CDR2: SEHNR and FQNEAQ (reference sequence). Trimming stripped 1 base from V and 4 bases from J, with 10 bases between. The CDR3: CASSLGAGGETQYF. CDR3 bases: TGTGCCAGCAGCTTAGGGGCCGGGGGAGAGACCCAGTACTTC.

The chain couples TRBV7-2 to TRBJ1-1, with 11 positions matching TRBD1. The germline gives CDR1 SGHTA, CDR2 FQGNSA. V lost 5 bases, J lost 5 bases, and 10 bases stayed unmatched. The CDR3 sequence is 16 residues long. CDR3 sequence: CASSLKGTGGRTEAFF. Here the CDR3 DNA reads TGTGCCAGCAGCCTGAAAGGGACAGGGGGTCGGACTGAAGCTTTCTTT.

This clone has only a few counts. The chain has TRBV19 and TRBJ2-5; D remains unclear. This CDR3 has 11 residues. The germline gives CDR1 LNHDA, CDR2 SQIVND (reference sequence). V shed 6 bases and J shed 4 bases, with 6 bases lying between them. CDR3: CASRWGETQYF. CDR3 nucleotides: TGTGCCAGTAGATGGGGAGAGACCCAGTACTTC.

This rearrangement joins TRBV7-9 to TRBJ2-3, with D unresolved. V lost 3 bases and J 4 bases, leaving 2 bases between the germline ends. Germline loops: CDR1 SEHNR, CDR2 FQNEAQ (reference sequence). The CDR3 is 11 amino acids. The CDR3 DNA follows: TGTGCCAGCAGCTTCTCAGATACGCAGTATTTT. This gives the protein CASSFSDTQYF.

This chain's CDR3 is CASSRQGRNEQFF. The CDR3 DNA follows: TGTGCCAGCAGTCGACAGGGGAGAAATGAGCAGTTCTTC. The chain combines TRBV6-2 or TRBV6-3 with TRBJ2-1; TRBD1 aligns across 8 bases. The CDR3 covers 13 residues. The germline CDR1 and CDR2 sequences are MNHEY and SVGEGT. V gave up 5 bases and J gave up 7 bases; unmatched junction bases: 4.

This chain uses TRBV10-3 with TRBJ1-2, with TRBD1 matching 8 bases. The V and J ends lost 2 bases and 7 bases, in that order; junction bases with no gene match: 12. The CDR3 extends over 16 amino acids. CDR1 is ENHRY and CDR2 is SYGVKD in the germline V gene. CDR3 region: CAISEPPGQVWSGYTF. In nucleotides, the CDR3 is TGTGCCATCAGTGAGCCCCCGGGACAGGTTTGGTCTGGCTACACCTTC.

J is TRBJ1-3 and V is TRBV7-2; D possibly corresponds to TRBD1 (6 bases). The germline CDR1 and CDR2 sequences are SGHTA and FQGNSA. The CDR3 is made up of 15 amino acids. The V end lost 7 bases, the J end lost 3 bases, and 16 bases lay between the germline ends. The CDR3 region is CASTAQGLIGNTIYF. The DNA of the CDR3 is TGTGCCAGCACCGCCCAGGGGCTTATTGGAAACACCATATATTTT.

This clone was seen just once. This chain links TRBV9 with TRBJ2-6; 11 nucleotides align to TRBD2. V gave up 0 bases and J gave up 0 bases; unmatched junction bases: 17. The CDR3 loop spans 23 amino acids. Per the germline V gene, CDR1 is SGDLS and CDR2 is YYNGEE. The CDR3 loop is CASSVARSASGGPSFSGANVLTF. CDR3 DNA: TGTGCCAGCAGCGTAGCTAGGTCGGCTAGCGGGGGGCCCAGTTTCTCTGGGGCCAACGTCCTGACTTTC.

This chain links TRBV5-4 with TRBJ2-5; tentative D call: TRBD1 (5 bases). Germline assignment: CDR1 SGHNT and CDR2 YYREEE (reference sequence). Trimming stripped 3 bases from V and 4 bases from J, with 10 bases between. CDR3 length: 13 amino acids. In DNA form, the CDR3 reads TGTGCCAGCAGCTCGGACATGCTAGAGACCCAGTACTTC. This codes for CASSSDMLETQYF.

J is TRBJ2-1 and V is TRBV9, with TRBD2 identical over 10 bases. The J segment lost 7 bases and the V segment lost 1 base, leaving 5 bases of the junction unmatched. The CDR3 length is 15 residues. CDR1 SGDLS and CDR2 YYNGEE come from the germline V gene. The CDR3 here is CASSVSGGVVNEQFF. The CDR3 nucleotides read TGTGCCAGCAGCGTAAGCGGGGGGGTAGTGAATGAGCAGTTCTTC.

The chain is built from TRBV5-6 and TRBJ2-7; D may match TRBD1 or TRBD2 (5 bases each). There are 15 residues in the CDR3. V lost 4 bases and J lost 2, with 16 bases in between. Per the germline V gene, CDR1 is SGHDT and CDR2 is YYEEEE. The CDR3: CASSVRIRDAYEQYF. CDR3 bases: TGTGCCAGCAGCGTACGGATCAGGGACGCCTACGAGCAGTACTTC.